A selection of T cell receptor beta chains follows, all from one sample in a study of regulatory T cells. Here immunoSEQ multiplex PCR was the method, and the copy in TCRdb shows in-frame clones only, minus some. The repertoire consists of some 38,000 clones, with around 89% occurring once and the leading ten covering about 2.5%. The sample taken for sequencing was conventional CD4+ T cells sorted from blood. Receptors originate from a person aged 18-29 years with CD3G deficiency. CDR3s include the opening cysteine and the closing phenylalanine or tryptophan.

CDR3 protein: CASSLGGSNPLYEQYF
V gene: TRBV28
J gene: TRBJ2-7

CDR3 protein: CASSGNSAQAWEQYF
V gene: TRBV28
J gene: TRBJ2-7

CDR3 protein: CAWSVLANTGELFF
V gene: TRBV30
J gene: TRBJ2-2

CDR3 protein: CASHDRGFRDQPQHF
V gene: TRBV28
J gene: TRBJ1-5

CDR3 protein: CASSLGAGGTGELFF
V gene: TRBV7-8
J gene: TRBJ2-2

CDR3 protein: CASSLAPGHPKEGYTF
V gene: TRBV7-8
J gene: TRBJ1-2

CDR3 protein: CASSVRDRDFYEQYF
V gene: TRBV6-1
J gene: TRBJ2-7

CDR3 protein: CASSVAHKAFF
V gene: TRBV6-1
J gene: TRBJ1-1

CDR3 protein: CASSLLGQRANYGYTF
V gene: TRBV6-5
J gene: TRBJ1-2

CDR3 protein: CASSPGGLAREQYF
V gene: TRBV6-1
J gene: TRBJ2-7

CDR3 protein: CASSQDIYRRAEQYF
V gene: TRBV4-1
J gene: TRBJ2-7

CDR3 protein: CASSSASTGDRGYTF
V gene: TRBV28
J gene: TRBJ1-2

CDR3 protein: CASSFSGRAYNEQFF
V gene: TRBV28
J gene: TRBJ2-1

CDR3 protein: CASSVDSFQPQHF
V gene: TRBV19
J gene: TRBJ1-5

CDR3 protein: CASSYGGRNSYNEQFF
V gene: TRBV13
J gene: TRBJ2-1

CDR3 protein: CASSSGGDRGYEQYF
V gene: TRBV28
J gene: TRBJ2-7

CDR3 protein: CALSRDVDEQYF
V gene: TRBV27
J gene: TRBJ2-7

CDR3 protein: CASSLEGTGINEQFF
V gene: TRBV28
J gene: TRBJ2-1